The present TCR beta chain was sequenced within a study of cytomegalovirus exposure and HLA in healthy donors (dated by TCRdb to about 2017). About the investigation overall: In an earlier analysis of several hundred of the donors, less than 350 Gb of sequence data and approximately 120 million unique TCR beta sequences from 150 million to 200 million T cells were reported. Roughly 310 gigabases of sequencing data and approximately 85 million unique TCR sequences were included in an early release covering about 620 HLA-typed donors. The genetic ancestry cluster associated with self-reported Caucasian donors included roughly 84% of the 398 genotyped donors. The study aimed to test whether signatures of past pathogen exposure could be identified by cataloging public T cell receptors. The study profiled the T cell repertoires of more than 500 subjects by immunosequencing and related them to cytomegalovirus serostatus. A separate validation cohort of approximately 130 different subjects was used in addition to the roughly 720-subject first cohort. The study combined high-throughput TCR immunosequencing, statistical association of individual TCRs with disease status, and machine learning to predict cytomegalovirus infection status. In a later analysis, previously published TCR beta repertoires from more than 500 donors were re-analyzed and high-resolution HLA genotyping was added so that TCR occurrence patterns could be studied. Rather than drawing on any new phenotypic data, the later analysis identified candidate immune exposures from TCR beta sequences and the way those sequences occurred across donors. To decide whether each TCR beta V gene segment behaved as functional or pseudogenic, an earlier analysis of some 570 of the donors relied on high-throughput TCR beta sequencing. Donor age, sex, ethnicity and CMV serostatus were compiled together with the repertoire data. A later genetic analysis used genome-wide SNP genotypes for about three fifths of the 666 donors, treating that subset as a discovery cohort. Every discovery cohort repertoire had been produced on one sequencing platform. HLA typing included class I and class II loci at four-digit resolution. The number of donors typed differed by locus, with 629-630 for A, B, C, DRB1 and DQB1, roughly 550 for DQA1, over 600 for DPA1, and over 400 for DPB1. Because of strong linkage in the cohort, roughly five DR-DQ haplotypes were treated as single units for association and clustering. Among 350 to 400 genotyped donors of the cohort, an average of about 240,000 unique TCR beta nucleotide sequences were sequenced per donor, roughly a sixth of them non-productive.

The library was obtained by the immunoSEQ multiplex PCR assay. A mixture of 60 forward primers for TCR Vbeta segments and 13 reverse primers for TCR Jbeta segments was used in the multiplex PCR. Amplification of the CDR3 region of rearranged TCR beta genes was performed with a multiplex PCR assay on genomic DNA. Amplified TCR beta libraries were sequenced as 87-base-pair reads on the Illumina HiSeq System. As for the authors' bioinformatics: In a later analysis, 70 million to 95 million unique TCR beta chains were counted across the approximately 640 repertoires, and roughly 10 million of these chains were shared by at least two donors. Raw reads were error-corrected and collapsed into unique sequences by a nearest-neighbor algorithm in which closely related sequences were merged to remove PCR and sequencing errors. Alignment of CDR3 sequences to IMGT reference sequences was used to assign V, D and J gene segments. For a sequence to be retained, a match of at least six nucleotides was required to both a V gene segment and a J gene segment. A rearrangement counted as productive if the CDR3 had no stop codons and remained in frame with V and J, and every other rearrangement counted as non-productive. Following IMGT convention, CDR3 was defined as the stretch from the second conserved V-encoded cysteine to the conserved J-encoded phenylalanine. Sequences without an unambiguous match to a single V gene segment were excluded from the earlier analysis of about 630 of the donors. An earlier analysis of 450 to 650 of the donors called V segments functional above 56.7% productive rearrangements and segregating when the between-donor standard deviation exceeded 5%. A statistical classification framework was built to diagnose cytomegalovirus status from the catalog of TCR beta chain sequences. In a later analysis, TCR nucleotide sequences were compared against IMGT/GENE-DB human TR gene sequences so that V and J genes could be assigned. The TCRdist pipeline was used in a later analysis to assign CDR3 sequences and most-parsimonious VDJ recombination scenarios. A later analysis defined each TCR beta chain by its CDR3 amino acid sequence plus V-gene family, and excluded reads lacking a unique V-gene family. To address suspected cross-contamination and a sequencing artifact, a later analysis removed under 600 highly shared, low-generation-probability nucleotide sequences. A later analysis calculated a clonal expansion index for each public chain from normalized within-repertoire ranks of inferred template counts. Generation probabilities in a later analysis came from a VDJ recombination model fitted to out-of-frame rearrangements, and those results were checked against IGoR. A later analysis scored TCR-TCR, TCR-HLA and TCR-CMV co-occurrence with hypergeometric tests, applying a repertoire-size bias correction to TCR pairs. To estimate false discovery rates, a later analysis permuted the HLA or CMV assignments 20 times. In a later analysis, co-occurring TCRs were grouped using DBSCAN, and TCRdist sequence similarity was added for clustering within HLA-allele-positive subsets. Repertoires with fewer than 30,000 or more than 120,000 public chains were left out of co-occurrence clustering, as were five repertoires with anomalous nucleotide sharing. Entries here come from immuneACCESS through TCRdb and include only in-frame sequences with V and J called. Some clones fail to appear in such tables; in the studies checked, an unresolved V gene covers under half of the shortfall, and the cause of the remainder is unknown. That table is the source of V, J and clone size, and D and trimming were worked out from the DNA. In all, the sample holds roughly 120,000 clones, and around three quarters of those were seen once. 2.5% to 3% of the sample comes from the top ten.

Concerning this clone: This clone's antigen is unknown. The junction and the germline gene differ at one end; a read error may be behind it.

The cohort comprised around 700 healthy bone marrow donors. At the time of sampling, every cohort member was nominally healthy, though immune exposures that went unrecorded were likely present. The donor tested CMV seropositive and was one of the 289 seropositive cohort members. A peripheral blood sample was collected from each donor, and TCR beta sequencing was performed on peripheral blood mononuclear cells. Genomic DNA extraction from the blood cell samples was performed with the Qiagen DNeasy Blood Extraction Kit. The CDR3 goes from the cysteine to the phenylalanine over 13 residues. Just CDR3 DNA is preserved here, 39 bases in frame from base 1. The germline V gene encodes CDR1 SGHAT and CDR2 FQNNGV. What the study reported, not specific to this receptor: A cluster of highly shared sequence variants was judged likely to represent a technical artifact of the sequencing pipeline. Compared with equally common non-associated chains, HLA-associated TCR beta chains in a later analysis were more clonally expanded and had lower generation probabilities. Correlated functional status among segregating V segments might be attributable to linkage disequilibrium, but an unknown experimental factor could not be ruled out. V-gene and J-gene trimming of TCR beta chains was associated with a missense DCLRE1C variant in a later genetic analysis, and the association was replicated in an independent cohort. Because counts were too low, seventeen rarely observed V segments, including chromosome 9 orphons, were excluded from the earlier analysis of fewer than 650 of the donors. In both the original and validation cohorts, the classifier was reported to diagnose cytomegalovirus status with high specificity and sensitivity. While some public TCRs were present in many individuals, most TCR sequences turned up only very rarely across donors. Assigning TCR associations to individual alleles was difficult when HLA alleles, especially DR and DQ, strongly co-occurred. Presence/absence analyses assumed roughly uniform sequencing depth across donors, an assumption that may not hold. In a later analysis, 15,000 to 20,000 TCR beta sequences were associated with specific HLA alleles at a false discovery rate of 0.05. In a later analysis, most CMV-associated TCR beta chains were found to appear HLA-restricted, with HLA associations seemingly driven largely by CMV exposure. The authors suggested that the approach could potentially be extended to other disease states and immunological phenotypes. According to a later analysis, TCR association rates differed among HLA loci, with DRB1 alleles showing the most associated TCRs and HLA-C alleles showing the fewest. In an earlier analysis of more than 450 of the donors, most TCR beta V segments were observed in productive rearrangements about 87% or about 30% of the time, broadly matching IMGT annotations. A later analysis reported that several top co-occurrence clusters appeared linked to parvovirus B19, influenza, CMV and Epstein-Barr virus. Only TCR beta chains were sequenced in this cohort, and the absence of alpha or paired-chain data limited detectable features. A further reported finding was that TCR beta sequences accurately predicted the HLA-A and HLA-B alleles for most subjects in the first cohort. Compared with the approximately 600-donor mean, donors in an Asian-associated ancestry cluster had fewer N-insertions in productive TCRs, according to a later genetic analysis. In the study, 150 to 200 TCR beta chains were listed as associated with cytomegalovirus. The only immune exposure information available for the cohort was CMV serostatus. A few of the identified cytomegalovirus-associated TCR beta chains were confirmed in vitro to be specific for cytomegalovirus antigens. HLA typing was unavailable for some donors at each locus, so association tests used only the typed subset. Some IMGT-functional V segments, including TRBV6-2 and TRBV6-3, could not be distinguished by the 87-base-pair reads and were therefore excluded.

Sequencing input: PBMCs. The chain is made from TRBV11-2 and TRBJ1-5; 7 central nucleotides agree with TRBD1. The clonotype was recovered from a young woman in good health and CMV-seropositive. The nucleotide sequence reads TGTGCCAGCAGCGTAGACAGGGATCAGCCCCAGCATTTT. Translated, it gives CASSVDRDQPQHF.